Listed below are T cell receptor beta chains from one sample, sequenced in a study of blood T cells in healthy people across ages. One entry per CDR3 protein, called by TCRdb with MiXCR from the 5' RACE reads. The top ten hold around 22% of the sample, which has hundreds of thousands of distinct CDR3 sequences, 58% seen once. Material for sequencing was blood. All receptors come from a man aged 30 to 39 in good health. Both conserved end residues are part of each CDR3. Fields, in order: J gene, V gene, clone size, D gene, CDR3 DNA, CDR3 protein. D genes are given only for firm matches. The size field is filled for only some rows; it gives once, few, many or a size class.

j_call: TRBJ1-2
v_call: TRBV5-1
clone_size: .
d_call: TRBD1
cdr3_nt: TGCGCCAGCAGCTCCCAGCCGTCGGACAGGGGCGGCTACACCTTC
cdr3_aa: CASSSQPSDRGGYTF

j_call: TRBJ1-5
v_call: TRBV6-1
clone_size: .
d_call: .
cdr3_nt: TGTGCCAGCAGTGGAGCCGGGGGAAATCAGCCCCAGCATTTT
cdr3_aa: CASSGAGGNQPQHF

j_call: TRBJ2-7
v_call: TRBV29-1
clone_size: few
d_call: TRBD1
cdr3_nt: TGCAGCGTGGGTGGGACAGGGGGCTACGAGCAGTACTTC
cdr3_aa: CSVGGTGGYEQYF

j_call: TRBJ1-6
v_call: TRBV20-1
clone_size: once
d_call: .
cdr3_nt: TGCAGCGCCAGAAGCCCCGCAGGATCACCCCTCCACTTT
cdr3_aa: CSARSPAGSPLHF

j_call: TRBJ2-7
v_call: TRBV5-1
clone_size: .
d_call: .
cdr3_nt: TGCGCCAGCAGAACCAGGGGCGGAGGAGGGTACGAGCAGTACTTC
cdr3_aa: CASRTRGGGGYEQYF

j_call: TRBJ1-2
v_call: TRBV18
clone_size: .
d_call: .
cdr3_nt: TGTGCCAGCTCACCACTTCTCGCCAGGGAAGCAGATGGCTACACCTTC
cdr3_aa: CASSPLLAREADGYTF

j_call: TRBJ1-1
v_call: TRBV6-1
clone_size: few
d_call: .
cdr3_nt: TGTGCCTCTTGCGGGGACAACACTGAAGCTTTCTTT
cdr3_aa: CASCGDNTEAFF

j_call: TRBJ2-7
v_call: TRBV19
clone_size: .
d_call: .
cdr3_nt: TGTGCCAGTAGCCTGGAATCGACTTGGGTCGCCGAGCAGTACTTC
cdr3_aa: CASSLESTWVAEQYF

j_call: TRBJ2-1
v_call: TRBV7-2
clone_size: .
d_call: .
cdr3_nt: TGTGCCAGCGGCCCCAGCCTAGGTTCCTACAATGAGCAGTTCTTC
cdr3_aa: CASGPSLGSYNEQFF

j_call: TRBJ2-7
v_call: TRBV5-6
clone_size: .
d_call: .
cdr3_nt: TGTGCCAGCAGCTTAGCGGGTCAGGGCGAGCAGTACTTC
cdr3_aa: CASSLAGQGEQYF

j_call: TRBJ2-7
v_call: TRBV5-1
clone_size: .
d_call: TRBD1
cdr3_nt: TGCGCCAGCAGCTTGGACTACAGGGGCACCTACGAGCAGTACTTC
cdr3_aa: CASSLDYRGTYEQYF

j_call: TRBJ2-5
v_call: TRBV3-1
clone_size: .
d_call: .
cdr3_nt: TGTGCCAGCAGCGCCGGCCCAGTTTGGACCCAGTACTTC
cdr3_aa: CASSAGPVWTQYF

j_call: TRBJ2-7
v_call: TRBV27
clone_size: few
d_call: TRBD1
cdr3_nt: TGTGCCAGCACCTTTACAGGGGAAGGCGGCTACGAGCAGTACTTC
cdr3_aa: CASTFTGEGGYEQYF

j_call: TRBJ2-1
v_call: TRBV18
clone_size: .
d_call: .
cdr3_nt: TGTGCCAGCTCACCACCCCAGAGCCCCTACAATGAGCAGTTCTTC
cdr3_aa: CASSPPQSPYNEQFF

j_call: TRBJ2-1
v_call: TRBV28
clone_size: .
d_call: TRBD2
cdr3_nt: TGTGCCAGCCGGGACGGGGGGGCCGTAGATGAGCAGTTCTTC
cdr3_aa: CASRDGGAVDEQFF